Listed below are T cell receptor beta chains from one sample, sequenced in a study of pediatric ulcerative colitis. Repertoires were generated with immunoSEQ multiplex PCR, while TCRdb's copy carries only in-frame clones and drops some. The sample consists of around 64,000 clones, around 80% of them appearing once. The sequenced sample was blood. The receptor set was obtained from a boy aged 5-17 years with moderate ulcerative colitis. CDR3s include the opening cysteine and the closing phenylalanine or tryptophan. The D gene is left open where the match is weak. Part of the rows lack a size; the others show once, few, many or a class for expanded clones.

TRBV11-2	TRBD2	.	TRBJ2-1	TGTGCCAGCAGCTTAGATCGGACTAGCGGGAGCTTTTACAATGAGCAGTTCTTC	CASSLDRTSGSFYNEQFF
TRBV5-4	TRBD2	.	TRBJ2-7	TGTGCCAGCAGCTTTGGACTAGCGGGCCAGGGCTACGAGCAGTACTTC	CASSFGLAGQGYEQYF
TRBV5-4	.	.	TRBJ2-1	TGTGCCAGCAGCTTATTGACAGTTGTTTACAATGAGCAGTTCTTC	CASSLLTVVYNEQFF
TRBV5-4	TRBD2	.	TRBJ2-7	TGTGCCAGCAGCTTGGAGCGGGAGCACTCCTACGAGCAGTACTTC	CASSLEREHSYEQYF
TRBV5-4	TRBD1	.	TRBJ1-6	TGTGCCAGCAGCTCACGGACAGGGGGCTATTCACCCCTCCACTTT	CASSSRTGGYSPLHF
TRBV11-1	TRBD2	.	TRBJ2-5	TGTGCCAGCAGCTCACCCGGGACTAGCGGGAGCCACCAGGAGACCCAGTACTTC	CASSSPGTSGSHQETQYF
TRBV6-5	TRBD1	.	TRBJ1-2	TGTGCCAGCAGCCTTTCAGGGGGCTATGGCTACACCTTC	CASSLSGGYGYTF
TRBV7-3	TRBD2	.	TRBJ2-1	TGTGCCAGCAGCCCCCGGACTAGCAATCGCAATGAGCAGTTCTTC	CASSPRTSNRNEQFF
TRBV5-1	TRBD2	.	TRBJ2-2	TGCGCCAGCAGCTTACGACTAGCGGGAGGGCCGGCCCCGAACACCGGGGAGCTGTTTTTT	CASSLRLAGGPAPNTGELFF
TRBV2	.	few	TRBJ2-1	TGTGCCAGCGACAAAGATGGCAATGAGCAGTTCTTC	CASDKDGNEQFF
TRBV5-1	TRBD1	.	TRBJ2-1	TGCGCCAGCAGCTCGCACGCCCAGGGGGAGAGAACGACTGATAATGTCAATGAGCAGTTCTTC	CASSSHAQGERTTDNVNEQFF
TRBV27	.	.	TRBJ1-2	TGTGCCAGCAGTTTAGCCAGGGCCAACTATGGCTACACCTTC	CASSLARANYGYTF
TRBV25-1	.	.	TRBJ2-1	TGTGCCAGCAGTGCCATACTAAAGCCTTCCTACAATGAGCAGTTCTTC	CASSAILKPSYNEQFF
TRBV28	TRBD2	.	TRBJ2-3	TGTGCCAGCAGTCCCCTAGCGGGAGGTGTCTGGTATTTT	CASSPLAGGVWYF
TRBV9	TRBD2	.	TRBJ2-3	TGTGCCAGCAGCGTGGGGACTATCCAGGATACGCAGTATTTT	CASSVGTIQDTQYF
TRBV5-4	.	.	TRBJ2-1	TGTGCCAGCAGCTTGGGAGGGATCGAGCAGTTCTTC	CASSLGGIEQFF
TRBV6-6	TRBD2	.	TRBJ2-1	TGTGCCAGCAGTCCGGGACTACTCTACAATGAGCAGTTCTTC	CASSPGLLYNEQFF
TRBV5-1	TRBD2	.	TRBJ2-2	TGCGCCAGCAGCTTGGAAGGGCCTAGCGGACTTAAGAACACCGGGGAGCTGTTTTTT	CASSLEGPSGLKNTGELFF
TRBV19	.	.	TRBJ1-3	TGTGCCAGTAGCTGGGGGACTGGAAACACCATATATTTT	CASSWGTGNTIYF
TRBV15	.	.	TRBJ2-5	TGTGCCACCAGCAGCGAGGGAGGAAGGGGACGGGAGACCCAGTACTTC	CATSSEGGRGRETQYF
TRBV4-1	TRBD1	.	TRBJ2-7	TGCGCCAGCAGCCAAGGACAGGGCCACGAGCAGTACTTC	CASSQGQGHEQYF
TRBV19	.	.	TRBJ1-5	TGTGCCAGTAGTACCGTTGCGGCTGGTAATAGCAATCAGCCCCAGCATTTT	CASSTVAAGNSNQPQHF
TRBV14	.	.	TRBJ1-3	TGTGCCAGCAGCCTCCCCGGCAGTGTAAGAAACACCATATATTTT	CASSLPGSVRNTIYF
TRBV7-2	.	few	TRBJ2-1	TGTGCCAGAGCCAGCGGCTACAATGAGCAGTTCTTC	CARASGYNEQFF
TRBV7-8	.	.	TRBJ2-7	TGTGCCAGCAGCTTAGCCTTGGCAGGGAGTGTATACGAGCAGTACTTC	CASSLALAGSVYEQYF
TRBV11-3	TRBD1	.	TRBJ2-7	TGTGCCAGCAGCCCCAGGACAGGAGTCTACGAGCAGTACTTC	CASSPRTGVYEQYF
TRBV19	TRBD1	.	TRBJ1-1	TGTGCCAGTAGAACCGGGACAGGGAACCTGAAGGCCGAAGCTTTCTTT	CASRTGTGNLKAEAFF
TRBV10-2	TRBD1	once	TRBJ2-6	TGCGCCAGCAAAGCCCGACAGGGGAGAAACTCTGGGGCCAACGTCCTGACTTTC	CASKARQGRNSGANVLTF
TRBV15	.	.	TRBJ2-7	TGTGCCACCAGCAGAGTGGGGGCCGAATACGAGCAGTACTTC	CATSRVGAEYEQYF
TRBV7-9	.	.	TRBJ2-7	TGTGCCAGCAGCTTAGGTGGACGACCCTACGAGCAGTACTTC	CASSLGGRPYEQYF